The present TCR beta chain was sequenced within a study of PD-1 blockade in classical Hodgkin lymphoma. Per the germline V gene, CDR1 is SGHRS and CDR2 is YFSETQ. This CDR3 has 13 amino acids. The V and J ends lost 0 bases and 3 bases respectively, with 7 bases between them. TCRdb's table, derived via immunoSEQ multiplex PCR, lists solely in-frame clones and lacks some. The table records 80,000 to 100,000 clones, over 85% of them present only once. There was relapse after autologous stem cell transplantation in every patient, and there was variation in brentuximab vedotin exposure. The chain couples TRBV5-1 to TRBJ2-7; no clear D gene. This TCR derives from a human donor with classical Hodgkin lymphoma. The source material was peripheral blood mononuclear cells (PBMCs), sampled at baseline. CDR3 sequence reads: CASSLDSGYEQYF. The CDR3 region has the DNA TGCGCCAGCAGCTTGGATTCTGGCTACGAGCAGTACTTC. Drawing the rest from reference TRBV5-1 and TRBJ2-7, the complete variable domain is KAGVTQTPRYLIKTRGQQVTLSCSPISGHRSVSWYQQTPGQGLQFLFEYFSETQRNKGNFPGRFSGRQFSNSRSEMNVSTLELGDSALYLCASSLDSGYEQYFGPGTRLTVT.